Following are 21 T cell receptor beta chains from one sample sequenced in a study of cytomegalovirus exposure and HLA in healthy donors (dated 2017 in TCRdb). Libraries were made using the immunoSEQ multiplex PCR assay. Imported from immuneACCESS, the table was reduced by TCRdb to in-frame sequences with V and J called. These copies leave out some clones; in studies compared against another copy, an unresolved V gene accounts for under half, and the cause of the remainder is not known. Across this sample there are 150,000 or so clones, with 86% seen only once. Jointly, the top ten make up approximately 2% of the sample. Sequences were obtained from PBMCs. These receptors all come from a human donor in good health.

This chain joins TRBV5-1 and TRBJ1-2, with D possibly matching TRBD1 (5 bases). The CDR3 is made up of 14 amino acids. Trimming stripped 7 bases from V and 4 bases from J, with 17 bases between. Per germline, CDR1 SGHRS and CDR2 YFSETQ. CDR3 residues: CASASTSGSYGYTF. As DNA, the CDR3 is TGCGCCAGCGCTTCCACTTCAGGGTCCTATGGCTACACCTTC. The full variable domain, completed using reference TRBV5-1 and TRBJ1-2, is KAGVTQTPRYLIKTRGQQVTLSCSPISGHRSVSWYQQTPGQGLQFLFEYFSETQRNKGNFPGRFSGRQFSNSRSEMNVSTLELGDSALYLCASASTSGSYGYTFGSGTRLTVV.

The rearrangement uses TRBV4-1 and TRBJ1-2, with D maybe TRBD1 (5 bases). CDR1 and CDR2 (germline): MGHRA, YSYEKL. The CDR3 totals 16 residues. V shed 2 bases and J shed 5 bases, with 18 bases lying between them. CDR3 coding DNA: TGCGCCAGCAGCCAACCAAGCCAGGGAAGTCATTATGGCTACACCTTC. Amino acids: CASSQPSQGSHYGYTF.

The chain joins TRBV6-1 to TRBJ2-3; 7 bases match TRBD2. Germline assignment: CDR1 MNHNS and CDR2 SASEGT. The CDR3 loop spans 15 amino acids. J was trimmed by 2 bases and V by 6 bases; bases with no gene match: 8. CDR3: CASSGGRGDTDTQYF. The CDR3 region has the DNA TGTGCCAGCAGCGGCGGGAGAGGGGACACAGATACGCAGTATTTT.

The rearrangement uses TRBV6-1 and TRBJ1-2, with a possible D match to TRBD1 (5 bases). V was pared by 4 bases and J by 5 bases, with 26 bases between. This CDR3 spans 18 amino acids. The germline gives CDR1 MNHNS, CDR2 SASEGT. CDR3 region: CASSGRSLVKGVGYGYTF. The CDR3 bases are TGTGCCAGCAGTGGAAGGTCCCTGGTTAAAGGGGTGGGGTATGGCTACACCTTC.

This chain joins TRBV28 and TRBJ2-6; 8 nucleotides match TRBD1. Per the germline V gene, CDR1 is MDHEN and CDR2 is SYDVKM. V shed 8 bases, J shed 4 bases, and the junction held 13 bases outside the gene matches. The CDR3 spans 17 residues. The CDR3 is CASRPDRGGVGANVLTF. CDR3 coding DNA: TGTGCCAGCCGTCCTGACAGGGGTGGTGTCGGGGCCAACGTCCTGACTTTC.

The chain combines TRBV15 with TRBJ2-2, with TRBD2 matching 8 bases. J gave up 4 bases and V 5 bases, and 9 bases lay outside the gene matches. Germline assignment: CDR1 LNHNV and CDR2 YYDKDF (reference sequence). The CDR3 sequence is 16 residues long. The CDR3 DNA follows: TGTGCCACCAGCTTTTATAGCGGGGTCGCCACCGGGGAGCTGTTTTTT. The encoded protein is CATSFYSGVATGELFF.

J is TRBJ1-5 and V is TRBV27; D might be TRBD1 (5 bases). V dropped 2 bases and J dropped 5 bases, with 7 bases sitting between them. CDR3 length equals 13 residues. The germline V gene has CDR1 MNHEY and CDR2 SMNVEV (reference sequence). This CDR3 reads CASSLRGDQPQHF. The CDR3 DNA reads as TGTGCCAGCAGTTTACGGGGGGATCAGCCCCAGCATTTT.

The chain carries TRBV7-6 and TRBJ2-7, with 14 bases fitting TRBD2. Trimming removed 6 bases from V and 4 bases from J; junction bases left unmatched: 8. The length of the CDR3 is 16 residues. CDR1 and CDR2 (germline): SGHVS, FNYEAQ. The CDR3 DNA sequence: TGTGCCAGCAGTCTCAGACTAGCGGGAGGGCTGTACGAGCAGTACTTC. This codes for CASSLRLAGGLYEQYF.

The V and J genes are TRBV5-4 and TRBJ1-2, with D possibly being TRBD1 (5 bases). The CDR3 extends over 12 amino acids. V was trimmed by 4 bases and J by 5 bases, leaving 9 bases between them. The V gene's germline CDR1 is SGHNT and CDR2 YYREEE (reference sequence). The CDR3 sequence is CASSIREYGYTF. The CDR3 DNA reads as TGTGCCAGCAGCATCAGGGAATATGGCTACACCTTC.

The gene calls are TRBV28 and TRBJ2-1, with 9 nucleotides matching TRBD1. Germline V gene data show CDR1 as MDHEN and CDR2 as SYDVKM. Unmatched junction bases numbered 9, after V lost 4 bases and J lost 5 bases. The CDR3 is made up of 16 amino acids. CDR3 amino acids: CASSYRDRAPNNEQFF. CDR3 DNA sequence: TGTGCCAGCAGTTACCGGGACAGGGCGCCTAACAATGAGCAGTTCTTC.

This clone was found a few times. The chain recombines TRBV4-1 with TRBJ1-1; D is possibly TRBD1 (5 bases). The CDR3 is 16 residues long. Per germline, CDR1 MGHRA and CDR2 YSYEKL. Trimming stripped 1 base from V and 1 base from J, with 13 bases between. CDR3 sequence: CASSQGIRRENTEAFF. The CDR3, as DNA: TGCGCCAGCAGCCAAGGGATTCGCAGGGAGAACACTGAAGCTTTCTTT.

The J gene is TRBJ2-3, the V gene TRBV19; TRBD1 agrees at 9 bases. Trimming cost V 0 bases and J 4 bases; bases outside gene matches: 8. Germline V gives CDR1 LNHDA, CDR2 SQIVND (reference sequence). The CDR3 totals 17 residues. The CDR3 loop reads CASSIDVSGTGSDTQYF. CDR3 DNA: TGTGCCAGTAGTATAGATGTTTCAGGGACAGGGTCAGATACGCAGTATTTT.

The CDR3 loop reads CSASVEYEAFF. The CDR3 DNA follows: TGCAGTGCTAGTGTGGAGTACGAAGCTTTCTTT. The genes are TRBV20-1 and TRBJ1-1; unclear D gene. The germline CDR1 and CDR2 sequences are DFQATT and SNEGSKA (reference sequence). With 3 bases removed from V and 8 bases from J, the gap between germline ends came to 10 bases. The CDR3 length is 11 residues.

The chain combines TRBV28 with TRBJ2-1, with 15 nucleotides matching TRBD2. This CDR3 spans 16 amino acids. Germline V CDR1 and CDR2: MDHEN, SYDVKM. With V trimmed by 8 bases and J by 8 bases, 10 bases remained unmatched. As DNA, the CDR3 is TGTGCCAGCCCCCCAGCCAGGACTAGCGGGAGGGATGAGCAGTTCTTC. It specifies CASPPARTSGRDEQFF. Variable domain in full (rest from reference TRBV28 and TRBJ2-1): DVKVTQSSRYLVKRTGEKVFLECVQDMDHENMFWYRQDPGLGLRLIYFSYDVKMKEKGDIPEGYSVSREKKERFSLILESASTNQTSMYLCASPPARTSGRDEQFFGPGTRLTVL.

V and J are TRBV4-1 and TRBJ2-1, with 7 bases fitting TRBD2. V gave up 4 bases and J gave up 2 bases; unmatched junction bases: 5. In germline, CDR1 is MGHRA, CDR2 YSYEKL. The CDR3 runs 15 residues. The CDR3 sequence is CASSRSGNTYNEQFF. CDR3 DNA sequence: TGCGCCAGCAGCCGCAGCGGGAACACCTACAATGAGCAGTTCTTC.

The genes are TRBV27 and TRBJ2-7; TRBD1 matches 10 bases. This CDR3 region has 16 residues. Per germline, CDR1 MNHEY and CDR2 SMNVEV (reference sequence). With 5 bases clipped from V and 2 bases from J, the junction kept 9 bases outside the gene matches. The chain's CDR3 is CASSPIPGQGTYEQYF. CDR3 DNA sequence: TGTGCCAGCAGTCCAATCCCGGGACAGGGGACCTACGAGCAGTACTTC.

This chain links TRBV27 with TRBJ2-1; D is perhaps TRBD2 (6 bases). There are 14 residues in the CDR3. Germline V gene lookup returns CDR1 MNHEY and CDR2 SMNVEV (reference sequence). The V end lost 8 bases, the J end lost 6 bases, and 17 bases lay between the germline ends. The CDR3 sequence: CASAPGTHFNEQFF. CDR3 coding DNA: TGTGCCAGCGCACCCGGGACTCACTTCAATGAGCAGTTCTTC.

The CDR3 region is CASREQAMNTEAFF. The CDR3 DNA is TGTGCCAGCAGGGAACAGGCTATGAACACTGAAGCTTTCTTT. This chain connects TRBV2 to TRBJ1-1; maybe TRBD1 (5 bases). V was clipped by 6 bases and J by 0 bases, with 11 bases between them. Germline V gene data show CDR1 as SNHLY and CDR2 as FYNNEI. This CDR3 is built from 14 residues.

The chain employs TRBV7-6 and TRBJ1-3, with D unclear. The CDR3 length is 15 residues. Trimming pared 5 bases from V and 0 bases from J, leaving 11 bases between. Per germline, CDR1 SGHVS and CDR2 FNYEAQ. As DNA, the CDR3 is TGTGCCAGCAGCGACTCAAAATACTCTGGAAACACCATATATTTT. Protein product: CASSDSKYSGNTIYF.

The gene calls are TRBV27 and TRBJ2-5, with TRBD2 identical over 8 bases. The CDR3 consists of 18 residues. Trimming removed 3 bases from V and 0 bases from J; junction bases left unmatched: 12. From germline, CDR1 is MNHEY and CDR2 SMNVEV (reference sequence). Here the CDR3 DNA reads TGTGCCAGCAGTTTCGGCCAGTTGTCTAGCGGGTACCAAGAGACCCAGTACTTC. It encodes CASSFGQLSSGYQETQYF.

The rearrangement uses TRBV9 and TRBJ2-3, with 9 bases that match TRBD1. The CDR3 is 15 amino acids. Germline CDR1 SGDLS, CDR2 YYNGEE. V shed 2 bases and J 7 bases; nucleotides not matched to a gene: 8. This chain's CDR3 is CASSVQGGQGNTQYF. In DNA, the CDR3 is TGTGCCAGCAGCGTGCAGGGGGGACAGGGAAATACGCAGTATTTT.